This passage covers 23 T cell receptor beta chains from one sample sequenced in a study of shared clonotypes between healthy human individuals. Profiled with immunoSEQ multiplex PCR; TCRdb holds only in-frame clones, not every one. The table records around 440,000 clones, more than 70% of them present only once. The source material was PBMCs. These receptors were taken from a woman in her thirties or forties in good health. Some clones in this sample may be carry-over from other donors' samples.

The J gene is TRBJ1-2, the V gene TRBV6-6; a possible D gene is TRBD1 (6 bases). V was cut by 4 bases and J by 0 bases, with 12 bases left in between. CDR3 length equals 15 residues. Germline lookup yields CDR1 MNHNY and CDR2 SVGAGI (reference sequence). CDR3 DNA: TGTGCCAGCAGTTCCAGGGGCACTGCTAACTATGGCTACACCTTC. This sequence encodes CASSSRGTANYGYTF.

As for this clone: This may be a read error: a much more frequent sequence differs by one nucleotide. The rearrangement uses TRBV2 and TRBJ1-4, with D unclear. The CDR3 runs to 14 residues. Trimming pared 11 bases from V and 8 bases from J, leaving 21 bases between. Germline V lookup: CDR1 SNHLY, CDR2 FYNNEI. CDR3 residues: CAGNSRRLGEKLFF. The CDR3 DNA follows: TGTGCCGGCAATTCCAGGAGGCTTGGCGAAAAACTGTTTTTT.

The genes are TRBV5-1 and TRBJ2-2; TRBD2 agrees at 7 bases. J gave up 2 bases and V 1 base, and 5 bases lay outside the gene matches. Germline V lookup: CDR1 SGHRS, CDR2 YFSETQ. This CDR3 spans 16 amino acids. This CDR3 reads CASSLSLAPNTGELFF. CDR3 nucleotide sequence: TGCGCCAGCAGCTTGTCACTAGCGCCCAACACCGGGGAGCTGTTTTTT.

About this clone itself: Distinct nucleotide sequences in the sample also encode this CDR3. The chain recombines TRBV29-1 with TRBJ2-7; 7 bases align to TRBD1. This CDR3 comprises 12 residues. The germline V gene has CDR1 SQVTM and CDR2 ANQGSEA. The V gene end was trimmed by 5 bases and the J gene end by 3 bases; junction bases not matched to a gene: 4. The CDR3 loop is CSVTGTVYEQYF. The DNA for the CDR3 is TGCAGCGTTACCGGGACAGTCTACGAGCAGTACTTC.

The chain carries TRBV9 and TRBJ1-3; a weak D match, TRBD1 (5 bases). The CDR3 has 15 residues. Germline CDR1 SGDLS, CDR2 YYNGEE. V was cut by 4 bases and J by 0 bases, with 11 bases left in between. The chain's CDR3 is CASSPGPNSGNTIYF. Written as DNA, the CDR3 is TGTGCCAGCAGCCCGGGACCGAACTCTGGAAACACCATATATTTT.

The chain uses TRBV19 and TRBJ2-1, with a tentative D call TRBD2 (5 bases). With 4 bases removed from V and 7 bases from J, the gap between germline ends came to 14 bases. CDR1 is LNHDA and CDR2 is SQIVND in the germline V gene (reference sequence). The CDR3 consists of 14 residues. CDR3 amino acids: CASSNQRASNEQFF. The CDR3, as DNA: TGTGCCAGTAGTAACCAGAGGGCCTCGAATGAGCAGTTCTTC.

The rearrangement links TRBV7-9 to TRBJ1-2; D gene ambiguous. V was shortened by 0 bases and J by 0 bases, with 11 bases between the two germline ends. The CDR3 is 16 amino acids. Germline assignment: CDR1 SEHNR and CDR2 FQNEAQ (reference sequence). The CDR3 region has the DNA TGTGCCAGCAGCTTAGCTCAAGGGAGTGCTAACTATGGCTACACCTTC. Translating gives CASSLAQGSANYGYTF.

Worth noting for this clone: Distinct nucleotide sequences in the sample also encode this CDR3. Written as DNA, the CDR3 is TGTGCCAGCAGCTTGGGACAGGGGGACACCGGGGAGCTGTTTTTT. As protein: CASSLGQGDTGELFF. J is TRBJ2-2 and V is TRBV7-9; 11 nucleotides agree with TRBD1. The V gene's germline CDR1 is SEHNR and CDR2 FQNEAQ (reference sequence). Trimming took 3 bases from V and 3 from J; bases not matched to a gene: 0. CDR3 length equals 15 residues.

This clone was detected only once. The chain employs TRBV18 and TRBJ1-1; no reliable D call. This CDR3 is 14 amino acids long. The germline gives CDR1 KGHSH, CDR2 LQKENI. Trimming stripped 2 bases from V and 1 base from J, with 8 bases between. The CDR3 DNA follows: TGTGCCAGCTCACCAGCAGGCCCGAACACTGAAGCTTTCTTT. Amino acid sequence: CASSPAGPNTEAFF. The variable domain in full, with the rest retrieved from reference TRBV18 and TRBJ1-1, is NAGVMQNPRHLVRRRGQEARLRCSPMKGHSHVYWYRQLPEEGLKFMVYLQKENIIDESGMPKERFSAEFPKEGPSILRIQQVVRGDSAAYFCASSPAGPNTEAFFGQGTRLTVV.

By its share, this clone is medium-sized. Other DNA sequences of this sample code for an identical CDR3. V and J are TRBV9 and TRBJ1-3; D remains unclear. V lost 4 bases, J lost 2 bases, and 10 bases lay in between. CDR3 size: 14 residues. Looked up from germline, CDR1 is SGDLS and CDR2 is YYNGEE. The CDR3 here is CASSLTFAGNTIYF. In DNA form, the CDR3 reads TGTGCCAGCAGCCTCACTTTTGCTGGAAACACCATATATTTT.

In regard to this clone: The same CDR3 also results from other DNA sequences found in this sample. The rearrangement links TRBV7-3 to TRBJ2-7; D is unclear. Trimming left V 2 bases short and J 6 bases short, with 11 bases between. This CDR3 has 13 amino acids. Germline V gene sequence: CDR1 SGHTA, CDR2 FQGTGA. As DNA, the CDR3 is TGTGCCAGCAGCTTAGTTCGCGAGAGCGAGCAGTACTTC. As protein: CASSLVRESEQYF.

To note about this clone: A single base is all that separates this from a far larger clone, so a read error is likely. Additional DNA sequences in this sample encode the identical CDR3. This chain links TRBV30 with TRBJ1-5; possible D gene TRBD1, 5 bases. V dropped 4 bases and J dropped 2 bases, with 9 bases sitting between them. The CDR3 covers 13 residues. Per germline, CDR1 GTSNPN and CDR2 SVGIG (reference sequence). CDR3 in DNA: TGTGCCTGGAATATGGGGGGCAATCAGCCCCAGCATTTT. It translates to CAWNMGGNQPQHF. The complete variable domain, with remaining parts taken from reference TRBV30 and TRBJ1-5, reads SQTIHQWPATLVQPVGSPLSLECTVEGTSNPNLYWYRQAAGRGLQLLFYSVGIGQISSEVPQNLSASRPQDRQFILSSKKLLLSDSGFYLCAWNMGGNQPQHFGDGTRLSIL.

The chain couples TRBV7-2 to TRBJ1-1; tentative D call: TRBD1 (5 bases). V was pared by 2 bases and J by 2 bases, with 6 bases between. The CDR3 is 13 amino acids. The germline gives CDR1 SGHTA, CDR2 FQGNSA. In DNA form, the CDR3 reads TGTGCCAGCAGCTTACAGGGAAACACTGAAGCTTTCTTT. As protein: CASSLQGNTEAFF.

A note on this clone: With only one base between it and a far larger clone, this is likely a read error. Other DNA sequences in the sample encode the same CDR3. CDR3 coding DNA: TGTGCCTGGGCGGACAGTTTCAATCAGCCCCAGCATTTT. It encodes CAWADSFNQPQHF. The rearrangement uses TRBV30 and TRBJ1-5; tentatively, D is TRBD1 (6 bases). Germline assignment: CDR1 GTSNPN and CDR2 SVGIG (reference sequence). This CDR3 comprises 13 residues. V lost 5 bases and J lost 3, with 11 bases in between.

The chain combines TRBV12-5 with TRBJ2-3; 8 nucleotides align to TRBD2. The germline gives CDR1 LGHNT, CDR2 FRNRAP. CDR3 length equals 14 residues. V was pared by 5 bases and J by 3 bases, with 4 bases of the junction left unmatched. CDR3 DNA sequence: TGTGCTAGTGGTCCAGGACTAGCAACAGATACGCAGTATTTT. As protein: CASGPGLATDTQYF.

This clone has a count of ten or more. Different DNA sequences within this sample yield the same CDR3. The chain recombines TRBV4-1 with TRBJ1-1, with a possible D match to TRBD1 (6 bases). The CDR3 is 15 amino acids. From germline, CDR1 is MGHRA and CDR2 YSYEKL. Trimming took 0 bases from V and 5 from J, leaving 13 bases between them. The CDR3 sequence: CASSQEGLRGTEAFF. As DNA, the CDR3 is TGCGCCAGCAGCCAAGAAGGGCTGAGGGGGACTGAAGCTTTCTTT.

V usage is TRBV5-4 and J usage is TRBJ1-4; the D gene is possibly TRBD1 (5 bases). There are 17 residues in the CDR3. Per the germline V gene, CDR1 is SGHNT and CDR2 is YYREEE (reference sequence). V dropped 2 bases and J dropped 8 bases, with 22 bases sitting between them. This chain's CDR3 is CASSLGVRAVSGEKLFF. The DNA of the CDR3 is TGTGCCAGCAGCTTAGGAGTCAGAGCTGTCTCAGGGGAAAAACTGTTTTTT.

The chain uses TRBV9 and TRBJ2-7, with D possibly being TRBD2 (5 bases). With 3 bases removed from V and 4 bases from J, the gap between germline ends came to 14 bases. Looked up from germline, CDR1 is SGDLS and CDR2 is YYNGEE. The CDR3 has 14 residues. Here the CDR3 DNA reads TGTGCCAGCAGCGGGCCCGATCGGGGATACGAGCAGTACTTC. This codes for CASSGPDRGYEQYF.

The chain recombines TRBV30 with TRBJ2-7; 8 bases are a match to TRBD1. Germline CDR1 and CDR2: GTSNPN and SVGIG (reference sequence). There are 17 residues in the CDR3. With 5 bases clipped from V and 3 bases from J, the junction kept 18 bases outside the gene matches. The CDR3 bases are TGTGCCTGGGTTCCAAAGCCGGGACAGGTCACCCGCTACGAGCAGTACTTC. Translated: CAWVPKPGQVTRYEQYF.

As regards this clone: The junction does not match germline at one end; this may be a read error. This chain uses TRBV11-3 with TRBJ2-2; 9 bases agree with TRBD2. In germline, CDR1 is SGHNT, CDR2 YENEEA. The CDR3 runs to 16 residues. The CDR3 reads CACSPGTSFLSGELFF. The CDR3 bases are TGTGCCTGCAGCCCCGGGACTAGCTTCTTGAGCGGGGAGCTGTTTTTT.

The V and J genes are TRBV27 and TRBJ1-1; the D gene is possibly TRBD1 (6 bases). The CDR3 has 13 amino acids. Trimming took off 1 base at V and 4 bases at J, with 7 bases between the two ends. Germline-derived CDR1 and CDR2 are MNHEY and SMNVEV (reference sequence). The CDR3: CASSLLGGTEAFF. Written as DNA, the CDR3 is TGTGCCAGCAGTTTATTAGGGGGCACTGAAGCTTTCTTT.

The genes are TRBV2 and TRBJ1-1; D is possibly TRBD1 (5 bases). The germline CDR1 and CDR2 sequences are SNHLY and FYNNEI. Trimming removed 10 bases from V and 3 bases from J, with 18 bases in between. This CDR3 is 14 amino acids long. This CDR3 is CATAGRDGYTEAFF. In DNA form, the CDR3 reads TGTGCCACCGCCGGGAGGGACGGGTACACTGAAGCTTTCTTT. Full variable domain (missing parts from reference TRBV2 and TRBJ1-1): EPEVTQTPSHQVTQMGQEVILRCVPISNHLYFYWYRQILGQKVEFLVSFYNNEISEKSEIFDDQFSVERPDGSNFTLKIRSTKLEDSAMYFCATAGRDGYTEAFFGQGTRLTVV.

The chain carries TRBV30 and TRBJ2-1, with TRBD2 matching over 7 bases. Trimming took 2 bases from V and 8 from J; bases not matched to a gene: 9. The germline V gene has CDR1 GTSNPN and CDR2 SVGIG (reference sequence). CDR3 size: 14 residues. DNA of the CDR3: TGTGCCTGGAGTTTTGGACTAGGGATCGATGAGCAGTTCTTC. Protein: CAWSFGLGIDEQFF.